This record looks at one T cell receptor (beta chain) sequence and its context. This sample is drawn from a study of shared clonotypes between healthy human individuals. Study-level information: Sampling drew on donors who were a couple of women and a few men aged 18 to 49. For every donor, three CD4 naive, three CD4 memory, two CD8 naive and one CD8 memory plates were used.

The CDR3 extends over 12 amino acids. Trimming shortened V by 10 bases and J by 5 bases, and 14 bases separated the two germline ends. Germline CDR1 LNHDA, CDR2 SQIVND (reference sequence). Donors comprised only Caucasian adults living in Nashville, Tennessee. Profiled with immunoSEQ multiplex PCR; TCRdb holds only in-frame clones, not every one. The table has 2 million to 2.5 million clones, just under 95% seen once; the top ten hold about 0.36%. This chain joins TRBV19 and TRBJ1-2; D might be TRBD1 (5 bases). The receptor comes from a man younger than 35 in good health. Some clones in this sample may be carry-over from other donors' samples. The sequencing input was naive CD4+ T cells from PBMCs. Subset of the sample: CD45RA+ positively selected. The CDR3 DNA sequence: TGTGCCACAAGACAGACAACTTATGGCTACACCTTC. Amino acids: CATRQTTYGYTF.